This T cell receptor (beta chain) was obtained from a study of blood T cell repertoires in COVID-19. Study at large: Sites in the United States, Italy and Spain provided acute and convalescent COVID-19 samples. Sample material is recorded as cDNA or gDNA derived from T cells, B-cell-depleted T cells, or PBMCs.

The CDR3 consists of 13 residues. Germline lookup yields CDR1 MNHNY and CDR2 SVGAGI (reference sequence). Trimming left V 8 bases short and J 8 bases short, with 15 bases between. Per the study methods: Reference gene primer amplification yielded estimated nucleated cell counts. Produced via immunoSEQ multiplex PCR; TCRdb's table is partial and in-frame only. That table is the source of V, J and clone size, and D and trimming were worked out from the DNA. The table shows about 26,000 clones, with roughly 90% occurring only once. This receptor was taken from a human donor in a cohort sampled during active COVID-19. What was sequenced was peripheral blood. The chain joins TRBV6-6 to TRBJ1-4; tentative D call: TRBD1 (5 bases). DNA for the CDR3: TGTGCCAGCCTCCGGGGGGAGGGCGAAAAACTGTTTTTT. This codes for CASLRGEGEKLFF.